These 23 T cell receptor beta chains share one sample of origin, sequenced in a study of beta chain features in type 1 diabetes. Whole-study results and caveats: For Type 1 diabetes patients, all four CD4+ subsets carried TCRB CDR3s that were moderately but significantly shorter.

These receptors' antigens are unknown. The whole isolated RNA underwent reverse transcription, so sequencing captured expressed TCRB transcripts. Some clones are missing from TCRdb's copy, which holds only in-frame ones; the method was immunoSEQ multiplex PCR. The sample holds 100,000 to 150,000 clones, 9% seen once. Sequenced sample: central memory CD4+ T cells from blood. All receptors come from a man aged 25-45 years with type 1 diabetes.

In this sample, this clone turned up many times. The rearrangement joins TRBV9 to TRBJ2-3, with D maybe TRBD1 (5 bases). The CDR3 totals 14 residues. CDR1 and CDR2 from the germline V gene are SGDLS and YYNGEE. V was trimmed by 3 bases and J by 6 bases, leaving 14 bases between them. For the CDR3, the DNA is TGTGCCAGCAGCGCTGTAGGGGCCCAGGATACGCAGTATTTT. Protein product: CASSAVGAQDTQYF.

This clone was detected a few times. The V call is TRBV5-4, the J call TRBJ2-3; D remains unclear. V lost 2 bases, J lost 3 bases, and 16 bases lay in between. The CDR3 sequence is 16 residues long. From germline, CDR1 is SGHNT and CDR2 YYREEE (reference sequence). Here the CDR3 reads CASSFGDPARTDTQYF. As DNA, the CDR3 is TGTGCCAGCAGCTTTGGTGACCCTGCGCGGACAGATACGCAGTATTTT.

This clone was observed a handful of times. The rearrangement uses TRBV18 and TRBJ2-6, with a tentative D call TRBD2 (5 bases). This CDR3 spans 14 amino acids. CDR1 KGHSH and CDR2 LQKENI come from the germline V gene. V was pared by 5 bases and J by 6 bases, with 11 bases between. CDR3 nucleotide sequence: TGTGCCAGCTCATCCCAGAGGGAGGCCAACGTCCTGACTTTC. It is translated as CASSSQREANVLTF.

This clone was observed a few times. DNA of the CDR3: TGTGCCAGCAGTTCCTTGGACACCTACTATGGCTACACCTTC. It is translated as CASSSLDTYYGYTF. This rearrangement joins TRBV6-6 to TRBJ1-2, with D maybe TRBD1 (5 bases). V was shortened by 4 bases and J by 3 bases, with 12 bases between the two germline ends. The CDR3 is 14 residues long. The germline V gene has CDR1 MNHNY and CDR2 SVGAGI (reference sequence).

This chain links TRBV2 with TRBJ2-5; D is possibly TRBD2 (6 bases). The germline V and J ends were trimmed by 4 bases and 1 base, with 10 bases remaining between them. The CDR3 length is 14 residues. Germline CDR1 SNHLY, CDR2 FYNNEI. The CDR3 protein is CASSGNGGQETQYF. The CDR3 region has the DNA TGTGCCAGCAGTGGAAACGGGGGCCAAGAGACCCAGTACTTC.

This clone was detected a few times. The chain employs TRBV27 and TRBJ2-7, with 10 bases matching TRBD1. V lost 5 bases to trimming and J lost 6 bases; unmatched junction nucleotides: 10. The CDR3 loop spans 15 amino acids. The germline V gene has CDR1 MNHEY and CDR2 SMNVEV (reference sequence). The CDR3 DNA reads TGTGCCAGCAGTAACACGGGACAGGGGTATACCGAGCAGTACTTC. This codes for CASSNTGQGYTEQYF.

Remarks on this clone: Other DNA sequences in the sample encode the same CDR3. The chain recombines TRBV7-3 with TRBJ2-1; TRBD2 is a possible D gene (6 bases). Trimming cost V 2 bases and J 0 bases, with 8 bases left between them. Germline V gene lookup returns CDR1 SGHTA and CDR2 FQGTGA. The CDR3 loop spans 15 amino acids. The CDR3: CASSLAGSSYNEQFF. The CDR3 DNA is TGTGCCAGCAGCTTAGCGGGGAGCTCCTACAATGAGCAGTTCTTC.

This chain connects TRBV6-1 to TRBJ2-7; D gene ambiguous. Germline assignment: CDR1 MNHNS and CDR2 SASEGT. The CDR3 contains 12 residues. V shed 7 bases and J shed 6 bases, with 13 bases lying between them. The CDR3 DNA reads TGTGCCAGCATCCTAGATCGATCCGAGCAGTACTTC. Residues: CASILDRSEQYF.

At least ten counts were recorded for this clone. CDR3 coding DNA: TGTGCCAGCAGCGTAGGTGCAAACTATGTGGATTCACCCCTCCACTTT. Amino acids: CASSVGANYVDSPLHF. The chain carries TRBV9 and TRBJ1-6; D is unresolved. V lost 0 bases, J lost 8 bases, and 15 bases lay in between. The CDR3 consists of 16 residues. CDR1 is SGDLS and CDR2 is YYNGEE in the germline V gene.

The chain is built from TRBV6-6 and TRBJ2-1; 8 nucleotides align to TRBD1. CDR1 is MNHNY and CDR2 is SVGAGI in the germline V gene (reference sequence). Trimming cost V 5 bases and J 8 bases; bases outside gene matches: 2. The CDR3 covers 12 residues. The CDR3 loop is CASSIQGDEQFF. The CDR3, as DNA: TGTGCCAGCAGTATACAGGGGGATGAGCAGTTCTTC.

The V and J genes are TRBV7-2 and TRBJ2-3; 11 positions match TRBD2. Germline V gene sequence: CDR1 SGHTA, CDR2 FQGNSA. This CDR3 is 16 amino acids long. V trimming: 4 bases; J trimming: 5 bases; junction bases outside the gene matches: 8. The CDR3 here is CASSSRSGGAGDTQYF. The CDR3 DNA sequence: TGTGCCAGCAGCTCTCGTAGCGGGGGGGCTGGAGATACGCAGTATTTT. The full variable domain, completed using reference TRBV7-2 and TRBJ2-3, is GAGVSQSPSNKVTEKGKDVELRCDPISGHTALYWYRQSLGQGLEFLIYFQGNSAPDKSGLPSDRFSAERTGGSVSTLTIQRTQQEDSAVYLCASSSRSGGAGDTQYFGPGTRLTVL.

V is TRBV5-1 and J is TRBJ2-7; D unresolved. V gave up 4 bases and J gave up 7 bases, with 15 bases separating them. CDR1 SGHRS and CDR2 YFSETQ come from the germline V gene. The CDR3 is 13 residues long. CDR3 DNA sequence: TGCGCCAGCAGCCCCGGCGGAGCTCGGGAGCAGTACTTC. Residues: CASSPGGAREQYF.

This clone occurred a few times. V usage is TRBV7-3 and J usage is TRBJ2-5; D might be TRBD2 (5 bases). V lost 5 bases and J lost 2, with 21 bases in between. The CDR3 runs to 17 residues. Germline V CDR1 and CDR2: SGHTA, FQGTGA. CDR3 region: CASSAPVYGVWQETQYF. The CDR3 nucleotides read TGTGCCAGCAGCGCGCCGGTGTACGGGGTTTGGCAAGAGACCCAGTACTTC.

This chain joins TRBV2 and TRBJ1-2; no definite D call. CDR3 length equals 13 residues. Trimming took 3 bases from V and 3 from J, leaving 8 bases between them. Germline V gives CDR1 SNHLY, CDR2 FYNNEI. The CDR3 DNA sequence: TGTGCCAGCAGTGAGAACACAGACTATGGCTACACCTTC. Translation: CASSENTDYGYTF.

The V call is TRBV5-1, the J call TRBJ2-3; D is perhaps TRBD1 (6 bases). The CDR3 extends over 14 amino acids. V was trimmed by 6 bases and J by 2 bases, leaving 13 bases between them. Germline V CDR1 and CDR2: SGHRS, YFSETQ. The DNA of the CDR3 is TGCGCCAGCAACGGACAGACTTACACAGATACGCAGTATTTT. This codes for CASNGQTYTDTQYF.

This clone was seen a few times. V and J are TRBV5-5 and TRBJ2-5; D perhaps matches TRBD1 (5 bases). Trimming left V 5 bases short and J 5 bases short, with 16 bases between. Germline lookup yields CDR1 SGHKS and CDR2 YYEKEE (reference sequence). The CDR3 length is 14 residues. The CDR3 DNA is TGTGCCAGCAGTCCGGAAGGGGCAGGGGAGACCCAGTACTTC. This gives the protein CASSPEGAGETQYF.

This clone was detected only a few times. V usage is TRBV9 and J usage is TRBJ2-7; D is possibly TRBD1 (6 bases). With 4 bases removed from V and 2 bases from J, the gap between germline ends came to 13 bases. CDR3 length: 14 amino acids. From germline, CDR1 is SGDLS and CDR2 YYNGEE. The CDR3 DNA reads as TGTGCCAGCAGCCCCCGGGACAAAGCCTACGAGCAGTACTTC. Translated: CASSPRDKAYEQYF.

Of note for this clone: Other DNA sequences in the sample encode the same CDR3. This CDR3 reads CASSRQGGYEQYF. In DNA, the CDR3 is TGCGCCAGCAGCCGACAGGGAGGTTACGAGCAGTACTTC. The J gene is TRBJ2-7, the V gene TRBV5-1; tentative D call: TRBD1 (7 bases). Trimming left V 4 bases short and J 4 bases short, with 12 bases between. The germline CDR1 and CDR2 sequences are SGHRS and YFSETQ. This CDR3 spans 13 amino acids.

This clone showed up just a few times. The chain is built from TRBV28 and TRBJ2-7; D is possibly TRBD1 (6 bases). CDR1 MDHEN and CDR2 SYDVKM come from the germline V gene. V was shortened by 4 bases and J by 5 bases, with 15 bases between the two germline ends. The length of the CDR3 is 14 residues. The CDR3 here is CASSSAGVGHEQYF. The CDR3 DNA follows: TGTGCCAGCAGTTCGGCAGGGGTTGGCCACGAGCAGTACTTC. Filled out from reference TRBV28 and TRBJ2-7, the complete variable domain reads DVKVTQSSRYLVKRTGEKVFLECVQDMDHENMFWYRQDPGLGLRLIYFSYDVKMKEKGDIPEGYSVSREKKERFSLILESASTNQTSMYLCASSSAGVGHEQYFGPGTRLTVT.

V gene TRBV7-2 combines with J gene TRBJ2-7; the D gene is possibly TRBD1 (6 bases). The germline V gene has CDR1 SGHTA and CDR2 FQGNSA. The CDR3 is 13 amino acids. The germline V and J ends were trimmed by 4 bases and 6 bases, with 13 bases remaining between them. CDR3 amino acids: CASSSQGSGEQYF. The DNA for the CDR3 is TGTGCCAGCAGCTCACAGGGTTCAGGCGAGCAGTACTTC.

This clone was detected a few times. The chain carries TRBV6-5 and TRBJ2-3; D ambiguous. There are 14 residues in the CDR3. V lost 3 bases and J 1 base, leaving 8 bases between the germline ends. Germline V gene data show CDR1 as MNHEY and CDR2 as SVGAGI. CDR3 coding DNA: TGTGCCAGCAGTTATGCACTGGGCACAGATACGCAGTATTTT. Translated: CASSYALGTDTQYF.

The genes are TRBV9 and TRBJ2-1, with 14 nucleotides matching TRBD2. This CDR3 has 19 residues. Trimming at V came to 4 bases and at J to 0 bases, leaving 9 bases not matched to a gene. Germline CDR1 SGDLS, CDR2 YYNGEE. For the CDR3, the DNA is TGTGCCAGCAGCATCCAACGGACTAGCGGGGGGAGCTCCTACAATGAGCAGTTCTTC. Translating gives CASSIQRTSGGSSYNEQFF.

This clone came up a few times. The chain recombines TRBV30 with TRBJ1-1; a possible D gene is TRBD1 (5 bases). CDR1 is GTSNPN, CDR2 SVGIG, per germline (reference sequence). The CDR3 loop spans 13 amino acids. V lost 3 bases and J 12 bases, leaving 20 bases between the germline ends. CDR3 residues: CAWSPKPFRVSFF. Here the CDR3 DNA reads TGTGCCTGGAGCCCAAAACCTTTCAGGGTATCTTTCTTT.